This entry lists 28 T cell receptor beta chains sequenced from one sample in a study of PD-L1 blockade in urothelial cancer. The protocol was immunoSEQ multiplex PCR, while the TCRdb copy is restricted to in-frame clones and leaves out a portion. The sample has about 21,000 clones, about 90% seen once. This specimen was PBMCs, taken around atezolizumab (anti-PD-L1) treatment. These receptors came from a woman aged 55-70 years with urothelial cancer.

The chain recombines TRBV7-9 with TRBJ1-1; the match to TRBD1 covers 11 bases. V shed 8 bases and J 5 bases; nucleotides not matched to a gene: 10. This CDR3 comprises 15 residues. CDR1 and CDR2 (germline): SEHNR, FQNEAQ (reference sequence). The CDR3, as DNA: TGTGCCAGCCTGACCGGGACAGGGGGTCGAACTGAAGCTTTCTTT. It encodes CASLTGTGGRTEAFF.

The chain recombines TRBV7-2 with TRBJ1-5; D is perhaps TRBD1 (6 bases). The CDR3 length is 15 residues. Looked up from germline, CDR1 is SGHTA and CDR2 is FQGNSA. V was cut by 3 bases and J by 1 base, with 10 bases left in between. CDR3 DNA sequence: TGTGCCAGCAGCTTGCAGCAGGGGAGCAATCAGCCCCAGCATTTT. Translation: CASSLQQGSNQPQHF.

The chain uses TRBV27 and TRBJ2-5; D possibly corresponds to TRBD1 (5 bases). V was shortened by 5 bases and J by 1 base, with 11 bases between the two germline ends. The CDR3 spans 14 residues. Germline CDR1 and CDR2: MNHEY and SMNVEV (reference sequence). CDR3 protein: CASSPGFTQETQYF. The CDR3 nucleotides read TGTGCCAGCAGTCCAGGGTTTACCCAAGAGACCCAGTACTTC.

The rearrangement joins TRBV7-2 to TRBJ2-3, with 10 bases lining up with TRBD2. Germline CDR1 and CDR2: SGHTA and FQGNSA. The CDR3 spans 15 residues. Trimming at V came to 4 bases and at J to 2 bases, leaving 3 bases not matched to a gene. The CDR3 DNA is TGTGCCAGCAGCTGGACTAGCGGTTACACAGATACGCAGTATTTT. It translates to CASSWTSGYTDTQYF. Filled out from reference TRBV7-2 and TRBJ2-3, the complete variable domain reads GAGVSQSPSNKVTEKGKDVELRCDPISGHTALYWYRQSLGQGLEFLIYFQGNSAPDKSGLPSDRFSAERTGGSVSTLTIQRTQQEDSAVYLCASSWTSGYTDTQYFGPGTRLTVL.

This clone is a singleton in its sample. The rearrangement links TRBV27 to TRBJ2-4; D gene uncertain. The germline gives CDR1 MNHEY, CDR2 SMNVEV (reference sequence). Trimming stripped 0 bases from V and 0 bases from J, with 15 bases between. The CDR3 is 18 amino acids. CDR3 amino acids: CASSLSFRAALAKNIQYF. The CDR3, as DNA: TGTGCCAGCAGTTTATCGTTCCGCGCGGCCCTAGCCAAAAACATTCAGTACTTC.

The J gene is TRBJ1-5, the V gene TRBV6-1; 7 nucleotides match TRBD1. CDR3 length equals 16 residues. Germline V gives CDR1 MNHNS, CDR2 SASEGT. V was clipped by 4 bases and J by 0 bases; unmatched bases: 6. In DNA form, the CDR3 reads TGTGCCAGCAGTGGACAGGGTCGGGATAGCAATCAGCCCCAGCATTTT. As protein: CASSGQGRDSNQPQHF.

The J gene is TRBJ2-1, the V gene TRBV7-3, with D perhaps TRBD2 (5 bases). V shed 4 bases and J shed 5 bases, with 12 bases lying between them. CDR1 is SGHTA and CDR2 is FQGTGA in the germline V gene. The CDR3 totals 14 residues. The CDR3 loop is CASSSLRGNNEQFF. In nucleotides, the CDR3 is TGTGCCAGCAGCTCACTCCGGGGTAACAATGAGCAGTTCTTC.

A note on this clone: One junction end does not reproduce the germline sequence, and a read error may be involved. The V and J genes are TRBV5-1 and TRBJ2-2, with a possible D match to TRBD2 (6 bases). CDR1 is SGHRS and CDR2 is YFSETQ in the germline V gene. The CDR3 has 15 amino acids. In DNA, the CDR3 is TGCGCCAGCAGCTTGTGGGACTTCTTGGGCCGGGGAGCTGTTTTT. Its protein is CASSLWDFLGRGAVF.

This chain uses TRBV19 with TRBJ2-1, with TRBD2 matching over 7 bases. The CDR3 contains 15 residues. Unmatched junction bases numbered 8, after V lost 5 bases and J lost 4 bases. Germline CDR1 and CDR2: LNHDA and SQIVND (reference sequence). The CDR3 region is CASSPSPGLYNEQFF. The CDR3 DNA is TGTGCCAGTAGTCCCTCTCCGGGACTATACAATGAGCAGTTCTTC.

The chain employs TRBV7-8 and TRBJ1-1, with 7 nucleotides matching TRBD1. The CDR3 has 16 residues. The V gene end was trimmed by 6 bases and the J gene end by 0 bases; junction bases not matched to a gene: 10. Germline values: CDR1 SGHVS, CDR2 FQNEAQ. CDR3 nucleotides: TGTGCCAGCAGATTCAGGCCGGGACAGTTGAACACTGAAGCTTTCTTT. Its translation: CASRFRPGQLNTEAFF.

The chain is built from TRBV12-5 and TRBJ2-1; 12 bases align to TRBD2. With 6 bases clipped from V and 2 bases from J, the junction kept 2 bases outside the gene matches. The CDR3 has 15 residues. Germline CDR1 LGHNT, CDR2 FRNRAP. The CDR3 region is CASGRLAGAYNEQFF. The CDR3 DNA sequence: TGTGCTAGTGGAAGACTAGCGGGAGCCTACAATGAGCAGTTCTTC. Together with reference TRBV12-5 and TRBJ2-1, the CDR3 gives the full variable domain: DARVTQTPRHKVTEMGQEVTMRCQPILGHNTVFWYRQTMMQGLELLAYFRNRAPLDDSGMPKDRFSAEMPDATLATLKIQPSEPRDSAVYFCASGRLAGAYNEQFFGPGTRLTVL.

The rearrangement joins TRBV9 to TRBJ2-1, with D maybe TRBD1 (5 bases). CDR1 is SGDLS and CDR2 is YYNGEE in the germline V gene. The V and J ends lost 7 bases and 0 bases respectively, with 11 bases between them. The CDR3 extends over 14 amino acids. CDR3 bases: TGTGCCAGCGGAACAGGCCGCTCCTACAATGAGCAGTTCTTC. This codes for CASGTGRSYNEQFF. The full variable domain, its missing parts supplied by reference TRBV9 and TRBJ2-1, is DSGVTQTPKHLITATGQRVTLRCSPRSGDLSVYWYQQSLDQGLQFLIQYYNGEERAKGNILERFSAQQFPDLHSELNLSSLELGDSALYFCASGTGRSYNEQFFGPGTRLTVL.

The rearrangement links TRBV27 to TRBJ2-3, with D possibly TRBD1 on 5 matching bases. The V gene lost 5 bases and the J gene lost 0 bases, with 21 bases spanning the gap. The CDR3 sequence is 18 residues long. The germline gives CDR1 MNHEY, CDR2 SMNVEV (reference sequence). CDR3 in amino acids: CASSPRQFYPQSTDTQYF. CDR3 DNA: TGTGCCAGCAGTCCCCGACAGTTTTACCCTCAAAGCACAGATACGCAGTATTTT.

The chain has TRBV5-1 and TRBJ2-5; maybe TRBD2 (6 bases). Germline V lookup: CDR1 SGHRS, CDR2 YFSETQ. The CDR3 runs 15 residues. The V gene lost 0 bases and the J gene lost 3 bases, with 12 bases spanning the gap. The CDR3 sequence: CASSLGGGAEETQYF. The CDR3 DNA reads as TGCGCCAGCAGCTTGGGAGGCGGGGCAGAAGAGACCCAGTACTTC. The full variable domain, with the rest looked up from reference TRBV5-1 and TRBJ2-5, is KAGVTQTPRYLIKTRGQQVTLSCSPISGHRSVSWYQQTPGQGLQFLFEYFSETQRNKGNFPGRFSGRQFSNSRSEMNVSTLELGDSALYLCASSLGGGAEETQYFGPGTRLLVL.

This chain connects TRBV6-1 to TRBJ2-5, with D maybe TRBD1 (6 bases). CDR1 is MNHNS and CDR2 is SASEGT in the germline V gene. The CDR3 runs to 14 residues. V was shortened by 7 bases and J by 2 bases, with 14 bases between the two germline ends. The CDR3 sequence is CASTWTALQETQYF. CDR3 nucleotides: TGTGCCAGCACGTGGACAGCGCTTCAAGAGACCCAGTACTTC.

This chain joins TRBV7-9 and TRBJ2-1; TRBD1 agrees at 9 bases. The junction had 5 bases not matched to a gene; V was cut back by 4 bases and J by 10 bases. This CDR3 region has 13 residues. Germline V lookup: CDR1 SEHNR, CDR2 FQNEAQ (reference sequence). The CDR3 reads CASSYRQGGEQFF. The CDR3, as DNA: TGTGCCAGCAGCTATAGACAGGGGGGGGAGCAGTTCTTC.

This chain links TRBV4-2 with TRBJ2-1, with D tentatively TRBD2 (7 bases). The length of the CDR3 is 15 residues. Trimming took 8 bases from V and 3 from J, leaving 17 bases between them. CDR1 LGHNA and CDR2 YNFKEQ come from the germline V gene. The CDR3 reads CASGGGREGYNEQFF. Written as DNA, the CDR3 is TGTGCCAGCGGGGGGGGCAGAGAAGGCTACAATGAGCAGTTCTTC.

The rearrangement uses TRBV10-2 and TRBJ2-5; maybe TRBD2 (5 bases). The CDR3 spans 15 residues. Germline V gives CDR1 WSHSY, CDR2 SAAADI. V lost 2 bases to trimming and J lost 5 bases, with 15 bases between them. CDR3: CASSEGRTGLETQYF. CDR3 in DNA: TGCGCCAGCAGTGAGGGCCGGACTGGCTTGGAGACCCAGTACTTC.

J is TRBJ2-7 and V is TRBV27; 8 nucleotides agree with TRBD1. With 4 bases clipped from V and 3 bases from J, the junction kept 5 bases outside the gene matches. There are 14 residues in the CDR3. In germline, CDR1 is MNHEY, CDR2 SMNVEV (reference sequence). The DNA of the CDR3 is TGTGCCAGCAGTTGGACAGGGAGCAACTACGAGCAGTACTTC. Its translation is CASSWTGSNYEQYF.

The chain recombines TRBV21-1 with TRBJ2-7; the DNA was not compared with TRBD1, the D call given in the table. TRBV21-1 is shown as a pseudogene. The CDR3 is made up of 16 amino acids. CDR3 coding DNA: TGTGCCAGCAGCAAAGACCCTAGGAACAGGGCCCACGAGCAGTACTTC. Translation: CASSKDPRNRAHEQYF.

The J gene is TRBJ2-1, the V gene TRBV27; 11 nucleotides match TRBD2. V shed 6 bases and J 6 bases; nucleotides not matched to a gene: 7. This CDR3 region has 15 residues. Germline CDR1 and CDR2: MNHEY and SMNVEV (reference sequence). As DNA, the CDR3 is TGTGCCAGCAGAGCGCCGGGACTAGCGGTCAATGAGCAGTTCTTC. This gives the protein CASRAPGLAVNEQFF.

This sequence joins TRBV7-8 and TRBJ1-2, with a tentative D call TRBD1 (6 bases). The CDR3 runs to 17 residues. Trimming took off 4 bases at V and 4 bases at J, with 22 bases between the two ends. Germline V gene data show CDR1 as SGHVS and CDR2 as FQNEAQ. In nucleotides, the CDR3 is TGTGCCAGCAGCTCGCCTGGGGGGGCGCTTTATGGCTATGGCTACACCTTC. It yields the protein CASSSPGGALYGYGYTF. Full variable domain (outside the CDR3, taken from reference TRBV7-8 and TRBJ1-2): GAGVSQSPRYKVAKRGQDVALRCDPISGHVSLFWYQQALGQGPEFLTYFQNEAQLDKSGLPSDRFFAERPEGSVSTLKIQRTQQEDSAVYLCASSSPGGALYGYGYTFGSGTRLTVV.

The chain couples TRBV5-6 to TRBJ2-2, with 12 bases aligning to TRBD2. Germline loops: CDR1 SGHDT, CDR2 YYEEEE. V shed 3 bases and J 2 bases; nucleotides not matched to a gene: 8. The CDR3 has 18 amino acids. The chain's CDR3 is CASSSTLAGGGNTGELFF. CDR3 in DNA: TGTGCCAGCAGCTCGACACTAGCGGGAGGTGGTAACACCGGGGAGCTGTTTTTT.

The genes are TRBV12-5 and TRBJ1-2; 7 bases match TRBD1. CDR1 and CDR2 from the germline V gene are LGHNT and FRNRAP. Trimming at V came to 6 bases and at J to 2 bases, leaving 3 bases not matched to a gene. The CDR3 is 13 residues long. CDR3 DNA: TGTGCTAGTGGGCCACAGGGGAACTATGGCTACACCTTC. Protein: CASGPQGNYGYTF.

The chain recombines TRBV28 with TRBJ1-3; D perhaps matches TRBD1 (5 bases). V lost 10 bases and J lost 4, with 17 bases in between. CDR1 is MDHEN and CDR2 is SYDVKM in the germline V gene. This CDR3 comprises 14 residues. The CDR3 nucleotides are TGTGCCACGACAGAGCCTAAGGCAGGAAACACCATATATTTT. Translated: CATTEPKAGNTIYF.

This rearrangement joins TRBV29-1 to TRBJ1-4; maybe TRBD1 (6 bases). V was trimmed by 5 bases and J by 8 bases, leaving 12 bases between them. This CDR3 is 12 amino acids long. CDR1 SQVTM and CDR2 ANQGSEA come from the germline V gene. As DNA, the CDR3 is TGCAGCGTTCTGCACAGGGACGAAAAACTGTTTTTT. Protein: CSVLHRDEKLFF.

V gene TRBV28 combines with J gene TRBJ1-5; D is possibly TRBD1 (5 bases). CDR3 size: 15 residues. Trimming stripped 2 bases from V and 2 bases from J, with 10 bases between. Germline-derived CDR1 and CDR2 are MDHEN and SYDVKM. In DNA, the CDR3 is TGTGCCAGCAGTTTAAGGGGTTTGGGCAATCAGCCCCAGCATTTT. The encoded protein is CASSLRGLGNQPQHF.

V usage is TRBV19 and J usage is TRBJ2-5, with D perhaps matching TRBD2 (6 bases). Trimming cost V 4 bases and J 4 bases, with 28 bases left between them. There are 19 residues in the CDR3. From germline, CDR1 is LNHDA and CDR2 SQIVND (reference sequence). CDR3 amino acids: CASSTNLGLSGVSSETQYF. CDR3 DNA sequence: TGTGCCAGTAGTACTAACTTGGGACTCTCTGGAGTTTCGTCAGAGACCCAGTACTTC.